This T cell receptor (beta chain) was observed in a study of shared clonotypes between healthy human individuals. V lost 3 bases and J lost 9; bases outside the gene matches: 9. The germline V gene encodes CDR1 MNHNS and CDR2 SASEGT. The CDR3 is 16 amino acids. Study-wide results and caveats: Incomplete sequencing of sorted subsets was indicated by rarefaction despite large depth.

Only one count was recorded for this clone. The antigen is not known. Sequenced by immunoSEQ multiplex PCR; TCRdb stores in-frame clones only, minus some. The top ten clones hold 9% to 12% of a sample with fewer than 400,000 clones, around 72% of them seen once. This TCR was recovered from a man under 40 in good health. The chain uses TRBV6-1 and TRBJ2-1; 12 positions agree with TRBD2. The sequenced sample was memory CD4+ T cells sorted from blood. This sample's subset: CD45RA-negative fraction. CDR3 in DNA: TGTGCCAGCAGTGATTGGAGACTAGCGGGAGTAGGTGAGCAGTTCTTC. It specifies CASSDWRLAGVGEQFF.